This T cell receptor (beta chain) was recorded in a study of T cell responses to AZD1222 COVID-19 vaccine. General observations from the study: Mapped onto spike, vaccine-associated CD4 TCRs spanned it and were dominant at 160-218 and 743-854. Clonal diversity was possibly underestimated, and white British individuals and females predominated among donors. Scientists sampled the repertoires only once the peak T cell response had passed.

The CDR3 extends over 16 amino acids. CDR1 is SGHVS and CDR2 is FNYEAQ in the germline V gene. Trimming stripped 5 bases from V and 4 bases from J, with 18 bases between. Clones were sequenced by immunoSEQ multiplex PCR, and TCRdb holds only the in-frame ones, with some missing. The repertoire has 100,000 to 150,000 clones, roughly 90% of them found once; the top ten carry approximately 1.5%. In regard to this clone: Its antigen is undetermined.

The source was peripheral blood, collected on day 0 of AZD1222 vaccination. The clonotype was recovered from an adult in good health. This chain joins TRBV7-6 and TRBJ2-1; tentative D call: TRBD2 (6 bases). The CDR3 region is CASSPIRGKAYNEQFF. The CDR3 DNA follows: TGTGCCAGCAGCCCCATTCGCGGGAAAGCGTACAATGAGCAGTTCTTC.